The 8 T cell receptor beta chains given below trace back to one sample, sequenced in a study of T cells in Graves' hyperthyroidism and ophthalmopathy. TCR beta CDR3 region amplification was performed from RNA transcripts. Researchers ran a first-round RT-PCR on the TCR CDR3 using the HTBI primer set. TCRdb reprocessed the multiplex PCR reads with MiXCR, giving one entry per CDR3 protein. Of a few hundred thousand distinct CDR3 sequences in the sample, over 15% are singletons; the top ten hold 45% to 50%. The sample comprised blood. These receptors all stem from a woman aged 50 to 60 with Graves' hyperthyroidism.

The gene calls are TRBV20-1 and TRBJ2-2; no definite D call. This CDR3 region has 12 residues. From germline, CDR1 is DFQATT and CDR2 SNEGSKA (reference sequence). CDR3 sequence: CACLPNTGELFF. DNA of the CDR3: TGCGCATGTCTTCCGAACACCGGGGAGCTGTTTTTT.

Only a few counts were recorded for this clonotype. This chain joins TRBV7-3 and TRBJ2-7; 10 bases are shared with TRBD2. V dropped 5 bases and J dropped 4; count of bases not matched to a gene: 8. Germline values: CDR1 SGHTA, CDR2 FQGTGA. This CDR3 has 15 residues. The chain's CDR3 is CASSPTHSGRYEQYF. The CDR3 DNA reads TGTGCCAGCAGCCCCACACATAGCGGGAGGTACGAGCAGTACTTC.

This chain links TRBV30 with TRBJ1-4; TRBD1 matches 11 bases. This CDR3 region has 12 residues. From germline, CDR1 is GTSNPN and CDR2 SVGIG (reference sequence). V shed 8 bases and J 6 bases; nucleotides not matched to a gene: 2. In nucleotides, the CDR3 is TGTGCCGGGACAGGGGGATATGAAAAACTGTTTTTT. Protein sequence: CAGTGGYEKLFF.

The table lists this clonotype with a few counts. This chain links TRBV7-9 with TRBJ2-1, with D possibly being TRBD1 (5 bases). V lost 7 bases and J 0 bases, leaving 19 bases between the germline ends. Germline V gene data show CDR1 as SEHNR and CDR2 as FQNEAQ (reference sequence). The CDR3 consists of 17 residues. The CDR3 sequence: CASINRQGISSYNEQFF. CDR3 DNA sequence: TGTGCCAGCATTAATCGTCAGGGAATCAGCTCCTACAATGAGCAGTTCTTC.

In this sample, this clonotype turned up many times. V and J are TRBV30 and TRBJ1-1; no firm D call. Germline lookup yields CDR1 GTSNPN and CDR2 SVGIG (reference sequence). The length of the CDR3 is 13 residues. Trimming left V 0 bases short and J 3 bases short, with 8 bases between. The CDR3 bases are TGTGCCTGGAGTGTATCAGGTGACACTGAAGCTTTCTTT. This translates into CAWSVSGDTEAFF.

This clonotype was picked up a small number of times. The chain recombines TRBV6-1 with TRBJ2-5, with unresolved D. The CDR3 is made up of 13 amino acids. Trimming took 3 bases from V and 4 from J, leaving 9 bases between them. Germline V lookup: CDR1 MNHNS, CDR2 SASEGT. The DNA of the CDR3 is TGTGCCAGCAGTGATTGGACGCTAGAGACCCAGTACTTC. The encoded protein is CASSDWTLETQYF.

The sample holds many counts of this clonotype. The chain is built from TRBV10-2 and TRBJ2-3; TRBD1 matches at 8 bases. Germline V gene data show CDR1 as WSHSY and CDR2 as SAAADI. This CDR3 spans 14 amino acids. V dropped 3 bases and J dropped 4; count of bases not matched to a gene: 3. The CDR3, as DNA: TGCGCCAGCAGTGATACAGGGGGAGCAGATACGCAGTATTTT. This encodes CASSDTGGADTQYF.

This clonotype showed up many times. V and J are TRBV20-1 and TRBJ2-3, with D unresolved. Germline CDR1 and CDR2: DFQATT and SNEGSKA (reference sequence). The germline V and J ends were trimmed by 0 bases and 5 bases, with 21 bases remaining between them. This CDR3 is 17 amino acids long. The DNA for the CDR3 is TGCAGTGCTAGAGATCGGCTAGGGCTTACTACTGGAGATACGCAGTATTTT. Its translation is CSARDRLGLTTGDTQYF.